This T cell receptor (beta chain) was observed in a study of cytomegalovirus exposure and HLA in healthy donors. The CDR3 spans 15 residues. Per the germline V gene, CDR1 is SGHRS and CDR2 is YFSETQ. V lost 4 bases, J lost 5 bases, and 9 bases stayed unmatched. Assay used: immunoSEQ multiplex PCR; TCRdb lists only in-frame clones, some missing. The data show under 250,000 clones, 80% to 90% seen once. This clone appeared once. The sample comprised PBMCs. The chain joins TRBV5-1 to TRBJ2-3, with 8 bases identical to TRBD1. The sequence derives from a woman under 30 in good health and CMV-seropositive. The DNA of the CDR3 is TGCGCCAGCAGCCTAGGACAGGGCTTAGGAGATACGCAGTATTTT. Translation: CASSLGQGLGDTQYF.